These 27 T cell receptor beta chains came from one sample sequenced in a study of blood T cell repertoires in COVID-19. Some clones are missing from TCRdb's copy, which holds only in-frame ones; the method was immunoSEQ multiplex PCR. The data hold around 180,000 clones, with 80% to 90% observed a single time. The sequencing sample was made of peripheral blood. All receptors come from a man in his 60s with acute or convalescent COVID-19.

The chain uses TRBV9 and TRBJ1-3; D is possibly TRBD1 (6 bases). Trimming removed 4 bases at V and 2 bases at J, with 19 bases between. Germline CDR1 reads SGDLS; CDR2 reads YYNGEE. This CDR3 contains 17 residues. CDR3 nucleotide sequence: TGTGCCAGCAGCTTACAAACCACAGGGAACCCTGGAAACACCATATATTTT. This encodes CASSLQTTGNPGNTIYF.

The chain links TRBV7-9 to TRBJ1-1; unclear D gene. The CDR3 sequence is 13 residues long. Germline assignment: CDR1 SEHNR and CDR2 FQNEAQ (reference sequence). Trimming pared 2 bases from V and 1 base from J, leaving 5 bases between. The CDR3 loop is CASSLSGNTEAFF. The CDR3 DNA sequence: TGTGCCAGCAGCTTAAGCGGGAACACTGAAGCTTTCTTT.

J is TRBJ2-1 and V is TRBV7-3, with 9 bases identical to TRBD2. The germline gives CDR1 SGHTA, CDR2 FQGTGA. Germline trimming cut 1 base from V and 6 bases from J; bases unmatched to any gene: 4. CDR3 size: 15 residues. The CDR3 DNA reads as TGTGCCAGCAGCTTAATAGCGGGAGTCGGCAATGAGCAGTTCTTC. As protein: CASSLIAGVGNEQFF.

This chain joins TRBV5-6 and TRBJ1-2; perhaps TRBD1 as D (5 bases). Germline-derived CDR1 and CDR2 are SGHDT and YYEEEE. CDR3 size: 13 residues. V was shortened by 4 bases and J by 1 base, with 8 bases between the two germline ends. DNA of the CDR3: TGTGCCAGCAGCCAGGGCTTTAACTATGGCTACACCTTC. Its translation is CASSQGFNYGYTF.

This chain links TRBV9 with TRBJ2-1; D not resolved. Germline-derived CDR1 and CDR2 are SGDLS and YYNGEE. This CDR3 is 14 amino acids long. The V end was cut by 3 bases, the J end by 0 bases, with 7 bases between. The CDR3 DNA is TGTGCCAGCAGCGGAGGAATCTCCTACAATGAGCAGTTCTTC. Protein sequence: CASSGGISYNEQFF. Using reference TRBV9 and TRBJ2-1 for the parts outside the CDR3, the full variable domain is DSGVTQTPKHLITATGQRVTLRCSPRSGDLSVYWYQQSLDQGLQFLIQYYNGEERAKGNILERFSAQQFPDLHSELNLSSLELGDSALYFCASSGGISYNEQFFGPGTRLTVL.

The chain recombines TRBV5-1 with TRBJ2-1; 9 bases line up with TRBD1. The J segment lost 0 bases and the V segment lost 4 bases, leaving 5 bases of the junction unmatched. The germline CDR1 and CDR2 sequences are SGHRS and YFSETQ. CDR3 size: 16 residues. The chain's CDR3 is CASSPGQGSSYNEQFF. The CDR3 DNA is TGCGCCAGCAGCCCGGGACAGGGAAGCTCCTACAATGAGCAGTTCTTC. The whole variable domain, remainder taken from reference TRBV5-1 and TRBJ2-1, is KAGVTQTPRYLIKTRGQQVTLSCSPISGHRSVSWYQQTPGQGLQFLFEYFSETQRNKGNFPGRFSGRQFSNSRSEMNVSTLELGDSALYLCASSPGQGSSYNEQFFGPGTRLTVL.

This clone was observed a handful of times. The chain combines TRBV27 with TRBJ2-1; tentatively, D is TRBD2 (7 bases). The germline V gene has CDR1 MNHEY and CDR2 SMNVEV (reference sequence). Trimming removed 0 bases from V and 9 bases from J, with 24 bases in between. CDR3 length equals 18 residues. The CDR3 spells CASSLSGAGLVRAGEQFF. The CDR3 bases are TGTGCCAGCAGTTTATCGGGGGCAGGACTAGTGAGGGCTGGTGAGCAGTTCTTC.

This clone was seen only once. The V call is TRBV27, the J call TRBJ1-2; 7 bases align to TRBD1. The germline CDR1 and CDR2 sequences are MNHEY and SMNVEV (reference sequence). Germline trimming cut 5 bases from V and 6 bases from J; bases unmatched to any gene: 6. The CDR3 totals 13 residues. The CDR3 is CASSPGQSNGYTF. The CDR3, as DNA: TGTGCCAGCAGTCCGGGACAGTCAAATGGCTACACCTTC.

V gene TRBV9 combines with J gene TRBJ2-6; 7 bases line up with TRBD1. In germline, CDR1 is SGDLS, CDR2 YYNGEE. The length of the CDR3 is 18 residues. The trim removed 0 bases at V and 4 bases at J, leaving 10 bases unmatched. CDR3 in amino acids: CASSVGTGQAYGANVLTF. Written as DNA, the CDR3 is TGTGCCAGCAGCGTAGGAACCGGACAGGCTTACGGGGCCAACGTCCTGACTTTC.

The chain employs TRBV27 and TRBJ1-2; maybe TRBD1 (6 bases). Germline V gene sequence: CDR1 MNHEY, CDR2 SMNVEV (reference sequence). The V gene lost 6 bases and the J gene lost 7 bases, with 15 bases spanning the gap. The CDR3 extends over 13 amino acids. CDR3 DNA sequence: TGTGCCAGCAGAGATGGGGGGGGCGTTGGCTACACCTTC. Its protein product is CASRDGGGVGYTF.

This rearrangement joins TRBV19 to TRBJ1-1; perhaps TRBD1 as D (5 bases). The ends were cut back, 8 bases at V and 0 bases at J, with 16 bases in the middle. The CDR3 is made up of 15 amino acids. From germline, CDR1 is LNHDA and CDR2 SQIVND (reference sequence). CDR3 DNA sequence: TGTGCCAGTCGACCCAGGGATCTAGTGAACACTGAAGCTTTCTTT. Translated: CASRPRDLVNTEAFF.

This clone has only a few counts. The V gene is TRBV30, the J gene TRBJ1-3; no definite D call. Germline V gene data show CDR1 as GTSNPN and CDR2 as SVGIG (reference sequence). Deletions cut 2 bases from V and 0 bases from J, with 2 bases between. The CDR3 is made up of 12 amino acids. CDR3 loop: CAWSRSGNTIYF. CDR3 nucleotides: TGTGCCTGGAGTCGCTCTGGAAACACCATATATTTT.

This rearrangement joins TRBV9 to TRBJ1-6, with 8 bases identical to TRBD1. Looked up from germline, CDR1 is SGDLS and CDR2 is YYNGEE. This CDR3 is 15 amino acids long. V lost 1 base, J lost 5 bases, and 2 bases stayed unmatched. The CDR3 region is CASSVKGQDNSPLHF. DNA for the CDR3: TGTGCCAGCAGCGTAAAGGGACAGGATAATTCACCCCTCCACTTT.

V is TRBV28 and J is TRBJ2-7, with D possibly TRBD2 on 5 matching bases. The CDR3 has 15 amino acids. V was clipped by 2 bases and J by 3 bases, with 14 bases between them. The germline V gene encodes CDR1 MDHEN and CDR2 SYDVKM. CDR3 DNA sequence: TGTGCCAGCAGTTTAGGCGGGCTCGCATACTACGAGCAGTACTTC. Its protein is CASSLGGLAYYEQYF.

The J gene is TRBJ1-1, the V gene TRBV9, with TRBD1 matching over 7 bases. The J segment lost 7 bases and the V segment lost 5 bases, leaving 8 bases of the junction unmatched. Germline values: CDR1 SGDLS, CDR2 YYNGEE. The CDR3 has 13 amino acids. The CDR3 sequence: CASSRATGDEAFF. The CDR3 DNA reads as TGTGCCAGCAGTAGGGCCACAGGGGATGAAGCTTTCTTT.

CDR3 amino acids: CASSLGDRTSVSSYEQYF. The CDR3 DNA is TGCGCCAGCAGCTTGGGTGACAGGACTAGCGTTAGCTCCTACGAGCAGTACTTC. This chain joins TRBV5-1 and TRBJ2-7; 9 positions agree with TRBD2. Germline V gene sequence: CDR1 SGHRS, CDR2 YFSETQ. Trimming took 0 bases from V and 0 from J; bases not matched to a gene: 10. CDR3 size: 18 residues.

There are a few counts of this clone. This chain uses TRBV4-3 with TRBJ1-6; D may be TRBD1 (5 bases). The germline V gene encodes CDR1 LGHNA and CDR2 YSLEER. The CDR3 sequence is 15 residues long. Trimming stripped 0 bases from V and 9 bases from J, with 12 bases between. In DNA form, the CDR3 reads TGCGCCAGCAGCCAAGACTCAGGGATCGGTTCACCCCTCCACTTT. Protein: CASSQDSGIGSPLHF.

CDR3: CASTSGEGDTQYF. Written as DNA, the CDR3 is TGTGCCAGCACCTCAGGGGAGGGAGATACGCAGTATTTT. This sequence joins TRBV6-6 and TRBJ2-3, with TRBD2 as a possible D gene (7 bases). Germline V gene lookup returns CDR1 MNHNY and CDR2 SVGAGI (reference sequence). Between the trimmed V and J ends, which lost 7 bases and 5 bases, there was a span of 13 bases. This CDR3 spans 13 amino acids.

The chain recombines TRBV27 with TRBJ2-7; 14 bases are shared with TRBD2. V lost 0 bases, J lost 7 bases, and 2 bases stayed unmatched. CDR1 and CDR2 (germline): MNHEY, SMNVEV (reference sequence). The CDR3 spans 15 residues. CDR3 sequence: CASSLSRLAGGEQYF. DNA for the CDR3: TGTGCCAGCAGTTTATCTCGACTAGCGGGAGGGGAGCAGTACTTC.

This clone was seen only a few times. The identical CDR3 is also encoded by other nucleotide sequences in the sample. This chain links TRBV11-1 with TRBJ1-6, with unresolved D. Trimming removed 6 bases at V and 9 bases at J, with 12 bases between. The CDR3 spans 13 residues. Germline-derived CDR1 and CDR2 are SGHAT and FQDESV (reference sequence). The CDR3 DNA reads TGTGCCAGCAGTCGGCTAGGTGGTTCACCCCTCCACTTT. This encodes CASSRLGGSPLHF.

The chain couples TRBV27 to TRBJ1-6; D is undetermined. V was cut by 6 bases and J by 0 bases, with 12 bases left in between. Germline V gene sequence: CDR1 MNHEY, CDR2 SMNVEV (reference sequence). The CDR3 has 16 residues. As DNA, the CDR3 is TGTGCCAGCAGAGCCCCCCGCGGCTCCTATAATTCACCCCTCCACTTT. It is translated as CASRAPRGSYNSPLHF.

The chain carries TRBV4-2 and TRBJ2-5; a possible D gene is TRBD2 (7 bases). The V gene lost 0 bases and the J gene lost 6 bases, with 14 bases spanning the gap. The germline gives CDR1 LGHNA, CDR2 YNFKEQ. The CDR3 is made up of 15 amino acids. The CDR3 nucleotides read TGTGCCAGCAGCCAAGATAGGGGGAGGGGAAAGACCCAGTACTTC. Translated: CASSQDRGRGKTQYF.

The CDR3 coding sequence is TGTGCCAGCAGCCCCCTCGTCCGGTCCCAAGAGACCCAGTACTTC. Residues: CASSPLVRSQETQYF. This rearrangement joins TRBV3-1 (or the pseudogene TRBV3-2) to TRBJ2-5; D unresolved. V lost 4 bases, J lost 1 base, and 13 bases lay in between. Germline V CDR1 and CDR2: LGHDT, YNNKEL (reference sequence). The CDR3 is made up of 15 amino acids.

CDR3: CASSLGGSGYTF. As DNA, the CDR3 is TGTGCCAGCAGCCTAGGGGGCTCCGGCTACACCTTC. This chain uses TRBV14 with TRBJ1-2; 7 bases match TRBD1. The germline CDR1 and CDR2 sequences are SGHDN and FVKESK. The CDR3 is made up of 12 amino acids. With 4 bases clipped from V and 8 bases from J, the junction kept 4 bases outside the gene matches.

The genes are TRBV7-2 and TRBJ1-2; D not resolved. Germline CDR1 and CDR2: SGHTA and FQGNSA. This CDR3 is 14 amino acids long. Trimming removed 2 bases from V and 8 bases from J, with 15 bases in between. The DNA of the CDR3 is TGTGCCAGCAGCTTAACTTTCCTTGGGCCCGGCTACACCTTC. This sequence encodes CASSLTFLGPGYTF.

There are a few counts of this clone. V usage is TRBV7-3 and J usage is TRBJ1-1, with a weak D call TRBD1 (5 bases). V lost 6 bases and J lost 3, with 11 bases in between. The CDR3 consists of 13 residues. Per germline, CDR1 SGHTA and CDR2 FQGTGA. The CDR3: CASRARVDTEAFF. CDR3 in DNA: TGTGCCAGCAGAGCCAGGGTGGACACTGAAGCTTTCTTT.

The chain recombines TRBV12-3 or TRBV12-4 with TRBJ1-6, with D possibly matching TRBD1 (5 bases). V was trimmed by 11 bases and J by 7 bases, leaving 15 bases between them. The CDR3 runs to 13 residues. CDR3: CAASFGGNSPLHF. The DNA for the CDR3 is TGTGCCGCTTCCTTCGGGGGAAATTCACCCCTCCACTTT.